The TCR beta chain under discussion was sequenced for a study of blood T cell repertoires in COVID-19. In the study overall: The United States, Italy and Spain provided the acute and convalescent COVID-19 samples. From T cells, B-cell-depleted T cells, or PBMCs came the material, which was cDNA or gDNA.

V lost 4 bases to trimming and J lost 4 bases; unmatched junction nucleotides: 10. The CDR3 spans 16 residues. Germline V gene lookup returns CDR1 MNHEY and CDR2 SVGAGI. Methods used by the authors: Amplified reference gene primers provided the basis for estimating nucleated cell counts. Measured with immunoSEQ multiplex PCR; TCRdb has only the in-frame clones, and not every one. That table gives V, J and clone size, and the DNA gave D and trimming. The table has 200,000 to 300,000 clones, 88% seen once. The chain combines TRBV6-5 with TRBJ1-2; 9 bases map to TRBD1. The TCR was taken from a woman between 25 and 40 years old with acute or convalescent COVID-19. What was sequenced was peripheral blood. CDR3 loop: CASSSSGTGPSYGYTF. The CDR3 nucleotides are TGTGCCAGCAGTTCCTCCGGGACAGGGCCATCCTATGGCTACACCTTC.